These 32 T cell receptor beta chains were sequenced from one sample in a study of blood T cells in healthy people across ages. The authors ran a second PCR of roughly 6 to 12 cycles using a sample-barcoded 5' primer and a J-beta primer mix. TCRdb ran MiXCR on the 5' RACE reads and lists one entry per CDR3 protein. The repertoire holds 1.5 million to 2 million distinct CDR3 sequences, with roughly 27% as singletons. The specimen was blood. All receptors come from a woman aged 25 to 45 in good health.

J is TRBJ2-5 and V is TRBV12-5; TRBD2 matches at 9 bases. V lost 7 bases and J lost 5; bases outside the gene matches: 11. Germline V gene data show CDR1 as LGHNT and CDR2 as FRNRAP. The CDR3 is 15 residues long. The CDR3 DNA follows: TGTGCTAGTGTTCTTGCGGGGGGGCCTGTGGAGACCCAGTACTTC. Translation: CASVLAGGPVETQYF.

This clonotype has just a few counts. The gene calls are TRBV12-3 or TRBV12-4 and TRBJ2-1; 7 bases are a match to TRBD2. Germline trimming cut 5 bases from V and 5 bases from J; bases unmatched to any gene: 6. The CDR3 totals 14 residues. The CDR3 loop reads CASSGVSGNNEQFF. The CDR3 nucleotides read TGTGCCAGCAGTGGGGTGAGCGGGAACAATGAGCAGTTCTTC.

The chain employs TRBV29-1 and TRBJ2-3; D uncertain. V lost 3 bases and J 4 bases, leaving 11 bases between the germline ends. The germline CDR1 and CDR2 sequences are SQVTM and ANQGSEA. This CDR3 comprises 13 residues. CDR3 nucleotides: TGCAGCGTTGACCCTCAGGACGCAGATACGCAGTATTTT. This gives the protein CSVDPQDADTQYF.

This sequence joins TRBV12-5 and TRBJ1-1; D not resolved. V was trimmed by 5 bases and J by 8 bases, leaving 18 bases between them. CDR1 is LGHNT and CDR2 is FRNRAP in the germline V gene. This CDR3 comprises 14 residues. The CDR3 nucleotides are TGTGCTAGTGGTCCAAGGGAGTCAAGGACCGAAGCTTTCTTT. Protein: CASGPRESRTEAFF.

This clonotype has a count of ten or more. The chain has TRBV11-1 and TRBJ2-3; maybe TRBD2 (6 bases). The CDR3 is made up of 16 amino acids. Germline values: CDR1 SGHAT, CDR2 FQDESV (reference sequence). The V end was cut by 5 bases, the J end by 6 bases, with 21 bases between. The CDR3 DNA sequence: TGTGCCAGCAGCAGACTAGTGCGGAGTGCCACGGATACGCAGTATTTT. Its protein is CASSRLVRSATDTQYF. The full variable domain, completed using reference TRBV11-1 and TRBJ2-3, is EAEVAQSPRYKITEKSQAVAFWCDPISGHATLYWYRQILGQGPELLVQFQDESVVDDSQLPKDRFSAERLKGVDSTLKIQPAELGDSAMYLCASSRLVRSATDTQYFGPGTRLTVL.

This chain uses TRBV25-1 with TRBJ2-4; TRBD1 or TRBD2 may be the D gene (5 bases each). The germline V gene encodes CDR1 MGHDK and CDR2 SYGVNS. V was clipped by 5 bases and J by 8 bases, with 10 bases between them. The CDR3 spans 12 residues. The CDR3 loop reads CASSPRGDIQYF. The CDR3 nucleotides are TGTGCCAGCAGTCCCCGAGGGGACATTCAGTACTTC.

About this clonotype: At one end, the junction sequence differs from germline, possibly due to a read error. The rearrangement joins TRBV5-1 to TRBJ1-2; no firm D call. Germline lookup yields CDR1 SGHRS and CDR2 YFSETQ. The CDR3 has 12 amino acids. The CDR3 region has the DNA TGCACCAGCAGCTTGGAGGAGGATGGCTACACCTTC. It codes for CTSSLEEDGYTF.

This clonotype was seen only a few times. V and J are TRBV6-2 or TRBV6-3 and TRBJ2-1; 13 bases agree with TRBD2. The CDR3 is 17 residues long. With 2 bases clipped from V and 9 bases from J, the junction kept 10 bases outside the gene matches. CDR1 is MNHEY and CDR2 is SVGEGT in the germline V gene. This CDR3 reads CASSYTTSGRPIGEQFF. The CDR3 nucleotides read TGTGCCAGCAGTTACACGACTAGCGGGAGGCCCATTGGTGAGCAGTTCTTC.

This clonotype has only a few counts. The chain combines TRBV20-1 with TRBJ2-1; D call uncertain. Germline values: CDR1 DFQATT, CDR2 SNEGSKA (reference sequence). CDR3 length equals 10 residues. V lost 2 bases, J lost 10 bases, and 6 bases lay in between. DNA of the CDR3: TGCAGTGCTAGACGGCGGGAGCAGTTCTTC. Translation gives CSARRREQFF.

The chain links TRBV2 to TRBJ2-2; TRBD2 might be the D (7 bases). The length of the CDR3 is 14 residues. From germline, CDR1 is SNHLY and CDR2 FYNNEI. Trimming removed 6 bases from V and 2 bases from J, with 10 bases in between. The DNA for the CDR3 is TGTGCCAGCAGAGGGGGGGGTAACACCGGGGAGCTGTTTTTT. Its protein product is CASRGGGNTGELFF.

This clonotype was counted many times. The chain has TRBV28 and TRBJ2-4; possible D gene TRBD1, 6 bases. Germline loops: CDR1 MDHEN, CDR2 SYDVKM. Between the trimmed V and J ends, which lost 5 bases and 9 bases, there was a span of 14 bases. There are 13 residues in the CDR3. CDR3 loop: CASSPGTTSIQYF. The CDR3, as DNA: TGTGCCAGCAGTCCCGGGACAACGAGCATTCAGTACTTC.

This clonotype was seen many times. The rearrangement links TRBV9 to TRBJ1-2; 7 bases line up with TRBD1. This CDR3 region has 16 residues. Germline CDR1 reads SGDLS; CDR2 reads YYNGEE. V shed 3 bases and J 6 bases; nucleotides not matched to a gene: 14. The CDR3 loop reads CASSAASTGLGHGYTF. In DNA, the CDR3 is TGTGCCAGCAGCGCAGCCTCGACAGGGTTGGGCCATGGCTACACCTTC.

The chain is built from TRBV5-1 and TRBJ2-1; 7 bases are shared with TRBD2. From germline, CDR1 is SGHRS and CDR2 YFSETQ. The CDR3 totals 16 residues. Trimming at V came to 2 bases and at J to 9 bases, leaving 14 bases not matched to a gene. The CDR3 DNA sequence: TGCGCCAGCAGCTTAACCGAGGGTGAGGGGAGGGGTGAGCAGTTCTTC. Its translation: CASSLTEGEGRGEQFF.

V gene TRBV20-1 combines with J gene TRBJ1-3, with no clear D. Germline V gene data show CDR1 as DFQATT and CDR2 as SNEGSKA (reference sequence). V lost 0 bases and J lost 3, with 6 bases in between. The CDR3 length is 13 residues. CDR3 loop: CSARDASGNTIYF. CDR3 nucleotides: TGCAGTGCTAGAGATGCCAGTGGAAACACCATATATTTT.

This clonotype was detected many times. The CDR3 coding sequence is TGCGCCAGCAGCTTCCGGGCCCAAGGAGAGACCCAGTACTTC. Encoded protein: CASSFRAQGETQYF. The J gene is TRBJ2-5, the V gene TRBV5-1, with unresolved D. The germline gives CDR1 SGHRS, CDR2 YFSETQ. The length of the CDR3 is 14 residues. V was clipped by 2 bases and J by 4 bases, with 12 bases between them.

The chain employs TRBV6-5 and TRBJ2-7; D is unresolved. V gave up 4 bases and J gave up 0 bases, with 19 bases separating them. This CDR3 is built from 17 residues. Germline V gene data show CDR1 as MNHEY and CDR2 as SVGAGI. Here the CDR3 reads CASSSSPESLSSYEQYF. CDR3 coding DNA: TGTGCCAGCAGTTCTTCCCCCGAAAGCCTAAGCTCCTACGAGCAGTACTTC.

This chain connects TRBV9 to TRBJ1-2, with D maybe TRBD1 (5 bases). The V gene lost 4 bases and the J gene lost 4 bases, with 11 bases spanning the gap. Germline CDR1 is SGDLS and CDR2 is YYNGEE. The CDR3 extends over 13 amino acids. The CDR3 region has the DNA TGTGCCAGCAGCCCCAGGGAACTCTATGGCTACACCTTC. Translation gives CASSPRELYGYTF.

This clonotype appeared many times. This chain links TRBV7-9 with TRBJ2-1; 7 bases align to TRBD2. V gave up 5 bases and J gave up 4 bases; unmatched junction bases: 11. Germline V gene data show CDR1 as SEHNR and CDR2 as FQNEAQ (reference sequence). The CDR3 covers 16 residues. CDR3 region: CASSPLTGGSYNEQFF. CDR3 in DNA: TGTGCCAGCAGCCCTTTGACGGGCGGGAGTTACAATGAGCAGTTCTTC.

The J gene is TRBJ2-4, the V gene TRBV5-1; D is uncertain. The J call may be faulty, since TRBJ2-7 better matches the DNA end. Looked up from germline, CDR1 is SGHRS and CDR2 is YFSETQ. CDR3 length: 12 amino acids. The CDR3 loop is CASSPAGPEQYF. In DNA, the CDR3 is TGCGCCAGCAGCCCCGCAGGCCCCGAGCAGTACTTC.

The sample holds a few counts of this clonotype. This chain links TRBV5-1 with TRBJ1-2; possible D gene TRBD1, 5 bases. V lost 4 bases, J lost 4 bases, and 8 bases lay in between. The CDR3 length is 12 residues. CDR1 SGHRS and CDR2 YFSETQ come from the germline V gene. The CDR3 reads CASSADTYGYTF. The CDR3 region has the DNA TGCGCCAGCAGCGCGGACACCTATGGCTACACCTTC.

This clonotype has just a few counts. The V gene is TRBV11-2, the J gene TRBJ1-4; no definite D call. Germline V CDR1 and CDR2: SGHAT, FQNNGV. The CDR3 runs to 16 residues. With 5 bases removed from V and 0 bases from J, the gap between germline ends came to 13 bases. The CDR3 coding sequence is TGTGCCAGCAGCCCTGGGTCCTCTGCAACTAATGAAAAACTGTTTTTT. As protein: CASSPGSSATNEKLFF.

This clonotype was counted a few times. The chain is built from TRBV29-1 and TRBJ2-5; D gene ambiguous. In germline, CDR1 is SQVTM, CDR2 ANQGSEA. Trimming stripped 4 bases from V and 11 bases from J, with 14 bases between. The CDR3 sequence is 11 residues long. The CDR3 bases are TGCAGCGTTGGCTCACGCGATGAGCAGTACTTC. It codes for CSVGSRDEQYF.

The J gene is TRBJ2-1, the V gene TRBV4-3, with TRBD2 matching over 8 bases. Germline V lookup: CDR1 LGHNA, CDR2 YSLEER. The junction had 9 bases not matched to a gene; V was cut back by 3 bases and J by 5 bases. The CDR3 sequence is 16 residues long. For the CDR3, the DNA is TGCGCCAGCAGCCACTTTACAGCGGGAGCGGACAATGAGCAGTTCTTC. Protein: CASSHFTAGADNEQFF.

The chain uses TRBV5-1 and TRBJ1-1; 9 bases are a match to TRBD1. Trimming removed 0 bases from V and 5 bases from J; junction bases left unmatched: 8. Germline CDR1 and CDR2: SGHRS and YFSETQ. This CDR3 spans 16 amino acids. CDR3 residues: CASSLVGGQGGTEAFF. DNA of the CDR3: TGCGCCAGCAGCTTGGTCGGGGGACAGGGAGGGACTGAAGCTTTCTTT.

The V call is TRBV7-3, the J call TRBJ2-3; D is ambiguous. V was pared by 1 base and J by 0 bases, with 8 bases between. This CDR3 region has 15 residues. Germline-derived CDR1 and CDR2 are SGHTA and FQGTGA. The CDR3 bases are TGTGCCAGCAGCTTAAGGCAGACTAGCACAGATACGCAGTATTTT. It encodes CASSLRQTSTDTQYF.

The chain combines TRBV20-1 with TRBJ2-1; D perhaps matches TRBD2 (6 bases). Germline CDR1 and CDR2: DFQATT and SNEGSKA (reference sequence). The CDR3 extends over 14 amino acids. V lost 0 bases and J 13 bases, leaving 19 bases between the germline ends. The DNA of the CDR3 is TGCAGTGCTAGAGATCCATTGGGGGGAGAGACCCAGTTCTTC. This gives the protein CSARDPLGGETQFF.

The chain joins TRBV5-5 to TRBJ2-7; D is unclear. Per the germline V gene, CDR1 is SGHKS and CDR2 is YYEKEE (reference sequence). CDR3 size: 11 residues. V lost 1 base and J 10 bases, leaving 9 bases between the germline ends. The CDR3 sequence: CASSLPGDQYF. In DNA, the CDR3 is TGTGCCAGCAGCTTGCCTGGCGATCAGTACTTC.

This clonotype was recorded many times. The V gene is TRBV15, the J gene TRBJ2-1; D unclear. Germline CDR1 is LNHNV and CDR2 is YYDKDF (reference sequence). The CDR3 covers 13 residues. Trimming removed 0 bases from V and 7 bases from J, with 7 bases in between. The CDR3 is CATSRDTGNEQFF. The DNA for the CDR3 is TGTGCCACCAGCAGAGATACCGGGAATGAGCAGTTCTTC. Filled out from reference TRBV15 and TRBJ2-1, the complete variable domain reads DAMVIQNPRYQVTQFGKPVTLSCSQTLNHNVMYWYQQKSSQAPKLLFHYYDKDFNNEADTPDNFQSRRPNTSFCFLDIRSPGLGDTAMYLCATSRDTGNEQFFGPGTRLTVL.

On this clonotype itself: With a much larger clone just one base away, this may be a read error. The V and J genes are TRBV10-3 and TRBJ1-2, with 8 bases aligning to TRBD1. The CDR3 is 13 residues long. The germline CDR1 and CDR2 sequences are ENHRY and SYGVKD. The CDR3 sequence: CATSAGQGYGYTF. In DNA, the CDR3 is TGTGCCACCAGTGCAGGACAGGGCTATGGCTACACCTTC.

Remarks on this clonotype: A much larger clone lies a single base off, so this may be a read error. The chain combines TRBV3-1 with TRBJ2-3; D unresolved. Per the germline V gene, CDR1 is LGHDT and CDR2 is YNNKEL (reference sequence). V shed 3 bases and J shed 5 bases, with 9 bases lying between them. This CDR3 has 13 residues. The CDR3 sequence is CASSHLGVDTQYF. The CDR3 nucleotides are TGTGCCAGCAGCCATCTTGGAGTAGATACGCAGTATTTT.

The V gene is TRBV6-2 or TRBV6-3, the J gene TRBJ2-5; 8 bases are a match to TRBD2. CDR3 length equals 16 residues. V was pared by 2 bases and J by 1 base, with 6 bases of the junction left unmatched. CDR1 and CDR2 (germline): MNHEY, SVGEGT. The CDR3 nucleotides read TGTGCCAGCAGTTACGGGCTAGCGGGTCTCCAAGAGACCCAGTACTTC. Translating it yields CASSYGLAGLQETQYF.

This clonotype was seen repeatedly, ten times or more. This chain links TRBV10-3 with TRBJ2-7, with TRBD1 as a possible D gene (6 bases). The germline V gene has CDR1 ENHRY and CDR2 SYGVKD. The CDR3 runs to 13 residues. V was shortened by 11 bases and J by 8 bases, with 22 bases between the two germline ends. For the CDR3, the DNA is TGTGCCGTTAGGGACAATCTCCTTCCCCAGCAGTACTTC. Translation gives CAVRDNLLPQQYF.